A single T cell receptor (beta chain) is shown here with its context. Its antigen is still unknown. Within one base of it there is no much larger clone, and no base qualities were kept. The sample belongs to a study of graft-versus-host responses after intestinal transplantation (dated by TCRdb to 2020 to 2023). Regarding the complete study: The transplants that recipients got were multivisceral, liver-intestinal, or isolated intestinal. The cohort enrolled 20 to 30 intestinal transplant recipients including one retransplant, and 3 patients lacking pretransplant specimens were excluded. Every recipient was given anti-thymocyte globulin induction, then maintenance tacrolimus and steroids for around three years. Donor T cell macrochimerism was defined as a peak of at least 4% donor T cells among recipient peripheral blood mononuclear cells. Samples from three later patients were sequenced in-house on an Illumina MiSeq with MiXCR processing rather than by the commercial service. After intestinal transplantation, graft-versus-host and host-versus-graft alloreactive T cell clones were followed in the graft, circulation and bone marrow using bulk TCR-beta CDR3 sequencing. To identify alloreactive clones, pre-transplant mixed lymphocyte reaction products were sequenced and then compared with unstimulated pre-transplant donor and recipient T cells. The study at large found these results: Early after transplant, peak levels of circulating GvH clones were found to be associated with declines in HvG clones. The relatively low number and heterogeneity of intestinal transplant patients limited the conclusions. High GvH to HvG T cell clonal ratios were observed in the allografts of patients with donor T cell macrochimerism. GvH clones turned up in recipient bone marrow, with some appearing earlier in ileal mucosa or blood, a pattern consistent with an intestinal mucosal origin.

Interpreted using the paper, the time point label stands for: cells obtained before transplantation from donor or recipient. CD3+CD4+ and CD3+CD8+ populations were FACS-sorted from unstimulated pre-transplant donor and recipient cells taken from spleen or lymph nodes. CDR3 length: 18 amino acids, cysteine to phenylalanine. Only CDR3 DNA is held: 54 bases, read in frame from base 1. Per the germline V gene, SGHDT is the CDR1 and YYEEEE is the CDR2. Cut back by 1 base and 5 bases, the V and J ends lie 25 bases apart. Library creation used the immunoSEQ multiplex PCR assay. In most patients, genomic DNA was isolated using the Qiagen DNeasy Blood and Tissue Kit and sent frozen to Adaptive Biotechnologies for TCR sequencing. Adaptive Biotechnologies carried out high-throughput TCR-beta CDR3 sequencing of genomic DNA for most patients. Per the source publication's procedure: TCR sequencing data were retrieved from Adaptive's ImmunoSEQ software for about 17 patients, whereas three other patients were processed with MiXCR and VDJtools. To correct CD4 versus CD8 sorting errors, sequences present in both subsets at a frequency ratio below 5:1 were removed. CDR3 nucleotide sequences shared between donor and recipient were removed because their origin could not be assigned. To count as alloreactive, a clone needed at least 2-fold expansion over unstimulated cells and a minimum CFSE-low frequency of 0.002% (template counts) or 0.001% (read counts). Mappable clones were those detected in sequenced pre-transplant spleen, lymph node, or MLR CFSE-low populations of the donor or recipient. The cumulative frequency of alloreactive clones was calculated as a percentage of all sequences, weighted by copy number. TCRdb re-hosts the immuneACCESS table, in-frame sequences only. Its copies lack some clones; in the studies checked, an unresolved V gene accounts for under half of them, and the cause for the rest is not known. That table supplies the V and J calls and clone size; D and trimming were determined from the DNA. The sample table holds about 110,000 clones, of which just over 90% were seen once. The ten top clones hold approximately 0.49% of the sample.

This clonotype was obtained from a human donor who received an intestinal transplant. Sequenced here: unstimulated CD8+ T cells sorted from spleen or lymph node cells, sampled before intestinal transplant. In this chain, TRBV5-6 is recombined with TRBJ2-7; the D gene could be either TRBD1 or TRBD2, each agreeing at 5 bases. The nucleotide sequence reads as follows: TGTGCCAGCAGCTTGCTAGCTATCAGGGCTTCTCTCTCGAACGAGCAGTACTTC. Translated, it gives CASSLLAIRASLSNEQYF. With all but the CDR3 taken from the reference TRBV5-6 and TRBJ2-7 genes, the full variable domain is: DAGVTQSPTHLIKTRGQQVTLRCSPKSGHDTVSWYQQALGQGPQFIFQYYEEEERQRGNFPDRFSGHQFPNYSSELNVNALLLGDSALYLCASSLLAIRASLSNEQYFGPGTRLTVT.